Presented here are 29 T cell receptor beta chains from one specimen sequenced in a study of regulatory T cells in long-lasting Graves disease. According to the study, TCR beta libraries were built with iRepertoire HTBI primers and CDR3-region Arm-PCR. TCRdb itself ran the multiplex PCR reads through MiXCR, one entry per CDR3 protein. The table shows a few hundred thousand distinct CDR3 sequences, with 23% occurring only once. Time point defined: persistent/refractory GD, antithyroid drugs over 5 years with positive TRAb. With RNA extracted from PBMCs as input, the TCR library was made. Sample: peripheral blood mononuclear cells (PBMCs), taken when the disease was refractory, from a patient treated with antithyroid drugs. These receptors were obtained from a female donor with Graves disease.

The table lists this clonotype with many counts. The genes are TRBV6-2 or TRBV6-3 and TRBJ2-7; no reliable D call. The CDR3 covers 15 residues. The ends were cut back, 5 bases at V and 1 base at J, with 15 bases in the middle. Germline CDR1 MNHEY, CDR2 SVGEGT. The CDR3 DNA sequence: TGTGCCAGCAGTCGCAGACAAGTTAATTCCTACGAGCAGTACTTC. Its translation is CASSRRQVNSYEQYF.

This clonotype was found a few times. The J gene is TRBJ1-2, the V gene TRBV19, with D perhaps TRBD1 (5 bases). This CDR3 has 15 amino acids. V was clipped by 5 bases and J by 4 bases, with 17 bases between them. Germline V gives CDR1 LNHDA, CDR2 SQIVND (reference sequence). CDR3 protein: CASSPPSPGTYGYTF. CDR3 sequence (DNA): TGTGCCAGTAGTCCCCCCTCGCCCGGGACCTATGGCTACACCTTC.

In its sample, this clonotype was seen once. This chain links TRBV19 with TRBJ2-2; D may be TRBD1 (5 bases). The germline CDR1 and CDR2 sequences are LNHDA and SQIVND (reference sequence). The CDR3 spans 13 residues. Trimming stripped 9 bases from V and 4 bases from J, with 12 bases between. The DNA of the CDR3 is TGTGCCAGCCAGACAGTCTTCACCGGGGAGCTGTTTTTT. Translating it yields CASQTVFTGELFF.

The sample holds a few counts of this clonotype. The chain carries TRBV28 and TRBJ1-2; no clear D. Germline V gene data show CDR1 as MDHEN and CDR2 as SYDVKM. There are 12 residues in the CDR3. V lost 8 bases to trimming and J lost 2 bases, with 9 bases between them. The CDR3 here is CASDRGNYGYTF. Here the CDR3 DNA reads TGTGCCAGCGACCGCGGAAACTATGGCTACACCTTC.

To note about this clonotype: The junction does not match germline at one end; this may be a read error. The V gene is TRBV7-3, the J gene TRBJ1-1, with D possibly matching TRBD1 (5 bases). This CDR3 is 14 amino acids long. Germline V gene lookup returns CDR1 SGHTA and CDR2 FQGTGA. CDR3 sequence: CAGSLSQGSAEAFF. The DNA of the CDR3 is TGTGCCGGCAGCCTCTCCCAGGGTTCCGCTGAAGCTTTCTTT.

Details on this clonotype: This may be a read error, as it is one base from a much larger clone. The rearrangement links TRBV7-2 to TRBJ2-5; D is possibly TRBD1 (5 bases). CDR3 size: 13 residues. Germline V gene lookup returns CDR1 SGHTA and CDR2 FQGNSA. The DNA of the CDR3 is TGTGCCAGCAGCTTGGTCAGGGAAGAGATCCAGTACTTC. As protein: CASSLVREEIQYF. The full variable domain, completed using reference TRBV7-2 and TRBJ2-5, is GAGVSQSPSNKVTEKGKDVELRCDPISGHTALYWYRQSLGQGLEFLIYFQGNSAPDKSGLPSDRFSAERTGGSVSTLTIQRTQQEDSAVYLCASSLVREEIQYFGPGTRLLVL.

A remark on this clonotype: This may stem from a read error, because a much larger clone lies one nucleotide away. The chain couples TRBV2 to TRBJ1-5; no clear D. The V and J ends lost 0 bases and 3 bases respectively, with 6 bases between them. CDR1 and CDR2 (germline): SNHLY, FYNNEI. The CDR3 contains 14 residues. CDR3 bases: TGTGCCAGCAGTGAAGCGAGGGTCAATCAGCCCCAGCATTTT. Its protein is CASSEARVNQPQHF.

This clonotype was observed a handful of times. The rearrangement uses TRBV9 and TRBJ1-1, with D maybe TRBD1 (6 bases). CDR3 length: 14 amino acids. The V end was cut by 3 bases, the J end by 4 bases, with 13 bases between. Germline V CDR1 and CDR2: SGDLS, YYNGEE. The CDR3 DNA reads TGTGCCAGCAGCGGGGGGCAGTTCCCCACTGAAGCTTTCTTT. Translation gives CASSGGQFPTEAFF.

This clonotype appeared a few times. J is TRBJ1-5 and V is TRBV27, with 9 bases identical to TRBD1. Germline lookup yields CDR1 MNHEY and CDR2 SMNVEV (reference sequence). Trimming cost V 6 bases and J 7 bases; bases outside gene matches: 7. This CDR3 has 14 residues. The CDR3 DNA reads TGTGCCAGCAGCCTCGGACAGGGGTTCCAGCCCCAGCATTTT. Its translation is CASSLGQGFQPQHF.

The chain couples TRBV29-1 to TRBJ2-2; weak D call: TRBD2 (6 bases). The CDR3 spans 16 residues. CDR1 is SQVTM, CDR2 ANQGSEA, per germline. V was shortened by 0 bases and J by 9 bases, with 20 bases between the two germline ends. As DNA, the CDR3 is TGCAGCGTTGAAGATTCCTGGAGCGGAGGGGAGTGGGAGCTGTTTTTT. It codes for CSVEDSWSGGEWELFF.

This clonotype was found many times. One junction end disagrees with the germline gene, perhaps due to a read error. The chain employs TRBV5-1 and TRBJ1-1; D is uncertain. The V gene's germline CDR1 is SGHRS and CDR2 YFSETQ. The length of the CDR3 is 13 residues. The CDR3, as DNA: TGTGCCAGCAGCTTGGAGGGCTGGACTGAAGCTTTCTTT. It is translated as CASSLEGWTEAFF.

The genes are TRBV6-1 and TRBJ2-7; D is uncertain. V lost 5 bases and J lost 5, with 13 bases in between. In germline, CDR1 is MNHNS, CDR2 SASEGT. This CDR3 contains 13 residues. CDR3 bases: TGTGCCAGCAGTAATACGGACCACCACGAGCAGTACTTC. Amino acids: CASSNTDHHEQYF.

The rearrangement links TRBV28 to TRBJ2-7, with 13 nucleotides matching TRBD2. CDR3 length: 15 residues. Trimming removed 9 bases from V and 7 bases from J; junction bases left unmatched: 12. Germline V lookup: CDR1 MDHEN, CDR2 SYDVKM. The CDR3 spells CASIPGLAGAREQYF. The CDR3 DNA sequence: TGTGCCAGTATCCCCGGACTAGCGGGGGCGAGAGAGCAGTACTTC.

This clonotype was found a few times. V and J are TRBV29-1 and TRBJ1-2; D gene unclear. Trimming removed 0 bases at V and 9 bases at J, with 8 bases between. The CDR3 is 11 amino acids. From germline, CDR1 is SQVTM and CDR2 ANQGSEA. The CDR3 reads CSVEEGRSYTF. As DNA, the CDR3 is TGCAGCGTTGAAGAGGGGAGGAGCTACACCTTC. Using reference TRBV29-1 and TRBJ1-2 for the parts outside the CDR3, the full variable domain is SAVISQKPSRDICQRGTSLTIQCQVDSQVTMMFWYRQQPGQSLTLIATANQGSEATYESGFVIDKFPISRPNLTFSTLTVSNMSPEDSSIYLCSVEEGRSYTFGSGTRLTVV.

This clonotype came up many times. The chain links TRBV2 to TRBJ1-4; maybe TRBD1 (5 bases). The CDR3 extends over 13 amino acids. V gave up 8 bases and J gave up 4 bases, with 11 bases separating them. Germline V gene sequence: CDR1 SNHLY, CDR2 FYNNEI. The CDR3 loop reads CASSRDSNEKLFF. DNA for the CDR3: TGTGCCAGCTCACGCGACAGTAATGAAAAACTGTTTTTT.

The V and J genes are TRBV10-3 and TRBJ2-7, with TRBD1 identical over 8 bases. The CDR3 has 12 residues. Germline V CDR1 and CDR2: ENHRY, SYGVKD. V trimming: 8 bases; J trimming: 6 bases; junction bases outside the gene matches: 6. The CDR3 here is CAIQDRVGEQYF. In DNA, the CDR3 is TGTGCCATCCAGGACAGGGTGGGCGAGCAGTACTTC.

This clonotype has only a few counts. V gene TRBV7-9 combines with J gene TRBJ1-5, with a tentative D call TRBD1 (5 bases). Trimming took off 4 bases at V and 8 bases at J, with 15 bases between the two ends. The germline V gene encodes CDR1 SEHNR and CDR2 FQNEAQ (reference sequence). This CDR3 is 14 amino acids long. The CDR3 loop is CASSSGTAFEPQHF. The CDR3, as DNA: TGTGCCAGCAGCTCCGGGACGGCGTTTGAGCCCCAGCATTTT. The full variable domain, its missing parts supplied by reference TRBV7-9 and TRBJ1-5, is DTGVSQNPRHKITKRGQNVTFRCDPISEHNRLYWYRQTLGQGPEFLTYFQNEAQLEKSRLLSDRFSAERPKGSFSTLEIQRTEQGDSAMYLCASSSGTAFEPQHFGDGTRLSIL.

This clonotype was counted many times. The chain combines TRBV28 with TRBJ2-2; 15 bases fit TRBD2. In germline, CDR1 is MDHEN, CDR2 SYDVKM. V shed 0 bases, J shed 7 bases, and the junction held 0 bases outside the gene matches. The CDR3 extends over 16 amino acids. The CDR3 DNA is TGTGCCAGCAGTTTATGGGGACTAGCGGGGGGCGGGGAGCTGTTTTTT. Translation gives CASSLWGLAGGGELFF.

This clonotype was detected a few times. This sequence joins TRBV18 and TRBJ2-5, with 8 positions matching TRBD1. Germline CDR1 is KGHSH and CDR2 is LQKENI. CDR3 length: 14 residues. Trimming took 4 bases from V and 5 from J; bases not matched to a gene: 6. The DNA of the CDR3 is TGTGCCAGCTCACGACAGGGGTTACGGGAGACCCAGTACTTC. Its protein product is CASSRQGLRETQYF.

The CDR3 region has the DNA TGTGCCAGCAGCTCCGGACTAGCGGGAGGAAGCATCGATGAGCAGTTCTTC. It specifies CASSSGLAGGSIDEQFF. This chain links TRBV5-4 with TRBJ2-5; 14 positions match TRBD2. The DNA end lines up better with TRBJ2-1; the J call may be wrong. CDR1 and CDR2 from the germline V gene are SGHNT and YYREEE (reference sequence). This CDR3 is built from 17 residues.

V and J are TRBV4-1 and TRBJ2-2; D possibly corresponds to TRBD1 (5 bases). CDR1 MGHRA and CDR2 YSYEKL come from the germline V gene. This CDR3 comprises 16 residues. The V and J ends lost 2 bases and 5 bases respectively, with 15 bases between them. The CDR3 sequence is CASSQTRVGYTGELFF. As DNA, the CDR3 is TGCGCCAGCAGCCAAACCAGGGTGGGTTATACCGGGGAGCTGTTTTTT.

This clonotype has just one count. DNA for the CDR3: TGTGCCAGCAGCTTAGCGCTTGGGACAGGGCCCGGGGAGCTGTTTTTT. Translating it yields CASSLALGTGPGELFF. This chain connects TRBV7-9 to TRBJ2-2, with 9 bases fitting TRBD1. Germline assignment: CDR1 SEHNR and CDR2 FQNEAQ (reference sequence). Trimming cost V 0 bases and J 6 bases; bases outside gene matches: 5. This CDR3 is 16 amino acids long.

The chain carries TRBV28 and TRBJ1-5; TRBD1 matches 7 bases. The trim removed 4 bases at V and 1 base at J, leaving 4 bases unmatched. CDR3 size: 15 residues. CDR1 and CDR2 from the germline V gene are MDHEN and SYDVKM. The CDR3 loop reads CASSYQGGSNQPQHF. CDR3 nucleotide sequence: TGTGCCAGCAGTTATCAGGGGGGAAGCAATCAGCCCCAGCATTTT.

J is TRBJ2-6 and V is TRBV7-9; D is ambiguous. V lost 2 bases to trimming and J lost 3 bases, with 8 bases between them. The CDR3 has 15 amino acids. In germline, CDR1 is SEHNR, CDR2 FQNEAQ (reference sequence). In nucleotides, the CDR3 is TGTGCCAGCAGCTTAATGGCAGGTGGGGCCAACGTCCTGACTTTC. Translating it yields CASSLMAGGANVLTF.

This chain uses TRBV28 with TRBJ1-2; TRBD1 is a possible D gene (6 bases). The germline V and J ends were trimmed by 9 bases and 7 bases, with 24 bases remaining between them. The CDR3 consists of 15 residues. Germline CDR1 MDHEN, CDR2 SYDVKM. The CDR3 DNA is TGTGCCAGTTTAGGGTGGGACACCCATCGGACTGGCTACACCTTC. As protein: CASLGWDTHRTGYTF.

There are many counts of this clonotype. CDR3 sequence: CASSLTSSVEQYF. DNA of the CDR3: TGTGCCAGCAGCTTAACGTCTAGCGTTGAGCAGTACTTC. The rearrangement uses TRBV11-2 and TRBJ2-7; D perhaps matches TRBD2 (6 bases). The V and J ends lost 2 bases and 7 bases respectively, with 12 bases between them. Germline lookup yields CDR1 SGHAT and CDR2 FQNNGV. CDR3 length: 13 residues.

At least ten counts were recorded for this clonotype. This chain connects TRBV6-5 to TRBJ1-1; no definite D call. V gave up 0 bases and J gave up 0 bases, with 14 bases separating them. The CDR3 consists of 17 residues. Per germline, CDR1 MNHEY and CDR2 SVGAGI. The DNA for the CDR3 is TGTGCCAGCAGTTACTCGCCGTGGGCGAGAATGAACACTGAAGCTTTCTTT. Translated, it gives CASSYSPWARMNTEAFF.

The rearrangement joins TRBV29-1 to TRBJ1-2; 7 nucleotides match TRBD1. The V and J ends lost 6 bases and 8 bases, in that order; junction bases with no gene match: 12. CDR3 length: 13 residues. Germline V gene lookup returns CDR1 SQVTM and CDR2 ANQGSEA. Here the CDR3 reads CSVPRDSVGGYTF. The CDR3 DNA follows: TGCAGCGTACCCCGGGACAGCGTTGGAGGCTACACCTTC.

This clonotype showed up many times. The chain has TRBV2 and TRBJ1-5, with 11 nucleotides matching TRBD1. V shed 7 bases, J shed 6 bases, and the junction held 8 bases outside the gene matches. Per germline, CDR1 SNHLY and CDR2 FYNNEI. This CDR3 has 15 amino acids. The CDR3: CASTRDRGFPQPQHF. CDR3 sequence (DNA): TGTGCCAGCACCCGGGACAGGGGGTTCCCTCAGCCCCAGCATTTT.